These T cell receptor beta chains were read from a single sample in a study of blood T cell repertoires in COVID-19. The protocol was immunoSEQ multiplex PCR, while the TCRdb copy is restricted to in-frame clones and leaves out a portion. The table has some 78,000 clones, about four fifths seen once. The sample taken for sequencing was peripheral blood. All receptors derive from a man in his fifties with acute or convalescent COVID-19. Both conserved end residues are part of each CDR3. Each record gives: J gene, V gene, clone size, D gene, CDR3 protein, CDR3 DNA. The D gene is left open where the match is weak. Clone size is given for some rows only: seen once, a few or many times, or a class if the clone is expanded.

J gene: TRBJ1-1; V gene: TRBV7-2; clone size: NA; D gene: TRBD1; CDR3 protein: CASSIYQGATAEAFF; CDR3 DNA: TGTGCCAGCAGCATCTACCAGGGGGCTACCGCTGAAGCTTTCTTT
J gene: TRBJ1-5; V gene: TRBV15; clone size: NA; D gene: NA; CDR3 protein: CATSRQGQSNQPQHF; CDR3 DNA: TGTGCCACCAGCAGGCAGGGGCAATCCAATCAGCCCCAGCATTTT
J gene: TRBJ1-4; V gene: TRBV7-2; clone size: NA; D gene: TRBD1; CDR3 protein: CASSHGQARNEKLFF; CDR3 DNA: TGTGCCAGCAGCCACGGACAGGCTCGTAATGAAAAACTGTTTTTT
J gene: TRBJ1-1; V gene: TRBV11-2; clone size: few; D gene: NA; CDR3 protein: CASSSYIITFF; CDR3 DNA: TGTGCCAGCAGCTCCTATATCATAACTTTCTTT
J gene: TRBJ1-1; V gene: TRBV4-3; clone size: NA; D gene: NA; CDR3 protein: CASSQGEGRWTEAFF; CDR3 DNA: TGCGCCAGCAGCCAAGGGGAGGGTAGATGGACTGAAGCTTTCTTT
J gene: TRBJ1-6; V gene: TRBV6-5; clone size: NA; D gene: NA; CDR3 protein: CASSYSGFRNSPLHF; CDR3 DNA: TGTGCCAGCAGTTACTCGGGCTTTCGGAATTCACCCCTCCACTTT
J gene: TRBJ1-2; V gene: TRBV5-6; clone size: NA; D gene: NA; CDR3 protein: CASSSVDSGRGYTF; CDR3 DNA: TGTGCCAGCAGCTCGGTGGACAGCGGGAGGGGCTACACCTTC
J gene: TRBJ1-1; V gene: TRBV2; clone size: NA; D gene: NA; CDR3 protein: CASSEQGSTEAFF; CDR3 DNA: TGTGCCAGCAGTGAACAGGGGAGCACTGAAGCTTTCTTT
J gene: TRBJ1-1; V gene: TRBV9; clone size: once; D gene: NA; CDR3 protein: CASSAGRNTEAFF; CDR3 DNA: TGTGCCAGCAGCGCCGGGAGGAACACTGAAGCTTTCTTT
J gene: TRBJ1-6; V gene: TRBV29-1; clone size: NA; D gene: TRBD1; CDR3 protein: CSVQTGGYSPLHF; CDR3 DNA: TGCAGCGTACAGACAGGGGGCTATTCACCCCTCCACTTT
J gene: TRBJ2-3; V gene: TRBV6-2/TRBV6-3; clone size: NA; D gene: TRBD2; CDR3 protein: CASSYVSQRDLTDTQYF; CDR3 DNA: TGTGCCAGCAGTTATGTTTCCCAGCGGGACCTCACAGATACGCAGTATTTT
J gene: TRBJ1-5; V gene: TRBV30; clone size: NA; D gene: NA; CDR3 protein: CAWSVRKEGNQPQHF; CDR3 DNA: TGTGCCTGGAGTGTACGGAAAGAGGGCAATCAGCCCCAGCATTTT
J gene: TRBJ2-7; V gene: TRBV14; clone size: NA; D gene: TRBD2; CDR3 protein: CASSQVEGGREYEQYF; CDR3 DNA: TGTGCCAGCAGCCAAGTCGAGGGCGGGAGGGAATACGAGCAGTACTTC
J gene: TRBJ1-1; V gene: TRBV5-4; clone size: NA; D gene: NA; CDR3 protein: CASSKDKENTEAFF; CDR3 DNA: TGTGCCAGCAGCAAGGACAAAGAGAACACTGAAGCTTTCTTT
J gene: TRBJ2-7; V gene: TRBV5-4; clone size: NA; D gene: NA; CDR3 protein: CASSQDTYEQYF; CDR3 DNA: TGTGCCAGCAGCCAAGACACCTACGAGCAGTACTTC
J gene: TRBJ2-7; V gene: TRBV10-3; clone size: NA; D gene: TRBD1; CDR3 protein: CAISPGQGVAYEQYF; CDR3 DNA: TGTGCCATCTCACCGGGACAGGGGGTCGCCTACGAGCAGTACTTC
J gene: TRBJ2-5; V gene: TRBV28; clone size: NA; D gene: NA; CDR3 protein: CASSFRIPRQRQETQYF; CDR3 DNA: TGTGCCAGCAGTTTCAGGATCCCTAGACAGAGACAAGAGACCCAGTACTTC
J gene: TRBJ2-1; V gene: TRBV30; clone size: NA; D gene: NA; CDR3 protein: CAWSVRGGGNEQFF; CDR3 DNA: TGTGCCTGGAGTGTACGAGGGGGGGGCAATGAGCAGTTCTTC
J gene: TRBJ2-5; V gene: TRBV9; clone size: NA; D gene: TRBD2; CDR3 protein: CASSVRPLTPLLAETQYF; CDR3 DNA: TGTGCCAGCAGCGTCCGCCCCCTAACCCCCCTACTAGCGGAGACCCAGTACTTC
J gene: TRBJ1-1; V gene: TRBV11-3; clone size: NA; D gene: TRBD1; CDR3 protein: CASSFRAPSRDRNTEAFF; CDR3 DNA: TGTGCCAGCAGTTTTAGGGCCCCATCCCGGGACAGGAACACTGAAGCTTTCTTT
J gene: TRBJ2-3; V gene: TRBV9; clone size: NA; D gene: NA; CDR3 protein: CASSVTATDTQYF; CDR3 DNA: TGTGCCAGCAGCGTTACAGCCACAGATACGCAGTATTTT
J gene: TRBJ2-3; V gene: TRBV6-5; clone size: NA; D gene: NA; CDR3 protein: CASSSRVTDTQYF; CDR3 DNA: TGTGCCAGCAGTTCGCGGGTCACAGATACGCAGTATTTT
J gene: TRBJ2-3; V gene: TRBV7-9; clone size: NA; D gene: NA; CDR3 protein: CASSLVQGRRDTQYF; CDR3 DNA: TGTGCCAGCAGCTTAGTTCAAGGCCGGAGAGATACGCAGTATTTT